Below, 23 T cell receptor beta chains from the same sample are listed, as sequenced in a study of identical twins. TCRdb reprocessed the 5' RACE reads with MiXCR, giving one entry per CDR3 protein. The sample has some 1,700,000 distinct CDR3 sequences; under 35% are singletons. Material for sequencing was cord blood. These receptors were obtained from a newborn girl in good health.

The gene calls are TRBV20-1 and TRBJ2-1; 8 nucleotides line up with TRBD2. The CDR3 covers 15 residues. Germline trimming cut 1 base from V and 3 bases from J; bases unmatched to any gene: 5. CDR1 is DFQATT, CDR2 SNEGSKA, per germline (reference sequence). The CDR3 region is CSARVPSGFYNEQFF. The CDR3 DNA sequence: TGCAGTGCTAGAGTGCCTAGCGGGTTCTACAATGAGCAGTTCTTC.

This clonotype was seen repeatedly, ten times or more. This rearrangement joins TRBV10-3 to TRBJ2-3; no reliable D call. Trimming left V 0 bases short and J 9 bases short, with 13 bases between. From germline, CDR1 is ENHRY and CDR2 SYGVKD. There are 14 residues in the CDR3. The CDR3 nucleotides read TGTGCCATCAGTGAGTCACTTTGGGGAACGACGCAGTATTTT. Translated, it gives CAISESLWGTTQYF.

This chain uses TRBV3-1 with TRBJ2-7; TRBD2 might be the D (6 bases). Germline-derived CDR1 and CDR2 are LGHDT and YNNKEL (reference sequence). V dropped 1 base and J dropped 3 bases, with 13 bases sitting between them. There are 15 residues in the CDR3. The CDR3 DNA sequence: TGTGCCAGCAGCCAAGGACTTAGCGGAATCTACGAGCAGTACTTC. Translated: CASSQGLSGIYEQYF.

The chain has TRBV6-6 and TRBJ2-1; D remains unclear. CDR1 and CDR2 (germline): MNHNY, SVGAGI (reference sequence). Trimming stripped 2 bases from V and 7 bases from J, with 3 bases between. The CDR3 consists of 11 residues. CDR3 residues: CASSYANEQFF. For the CDR3, the DNA is TGTGCCAGCAGTTACGCGAATGAGCAGTTCTTC.

J is TRBJ1-2 and V is TRBV6-1; D may be TRBD1 (5 bases). Germline V gene data show CDR1 as MNHNS and CDR2 as SASEGT. V dropped 3 bases and J dropped 3 bases, with 8 bases sitting between them. This CDR3 has 13 residues. The CDR3 nucleotides read TGTGCCAGCAGTGATAGGACATACTATGGCTACACCTTC. As protein: CASSDRTYYGYTF.

The chain couples TRBV7-9 to TRBJ2-5; D is unresolved. Germline-derived CDR1 and CDR2 are SEHNR and FQNEAQ (reference sequence). This CDR3 has 14 residues. The V end lost 3 bases, the J end lost 11 bases, and 19 bases lay between the germline ends. The CDR3 protein is CASSFSDGYNEQYF. The CDR3 DNA follows: TGTGCCAGCAGCTTTTCGGACGGATACAATGAGCAGTACTTC.

This clonotype was counted only a few times. The V and J genes are TRBV11-2 and TRBJ2-1; D is possibly TRBD2 (5 bases). V shed 6 bases and J shed 5 bases, with 11 bases lying between them. The length of the CDR3 is 13 residues. CDR1 and CDR2 from the germline V gene are SGHAT and FQNNGV. This CDR3 reads CASRFSGDNEQFF. In nucleotides, the CDR3 is TGTGCCAGCAGGTTTTCCGGGGACAATGAGCAGTTCTTC.

The rearrangement joins TRBV20-1 to TRBJ2-7; 10 positions match TRBD1. J gave up 3 bases and V 0 bases, and 5 bases lay outside the gene matches. Germline loops: CDR1 DFQATT, CDR2 SNEGSKA (reference sequence). The CDR3 is 15 residues long. CDR3 DNA: TGCAGTGCTAGAGATGGGGGGACAGGGGACTACGAGCAGTACTTC. It yields the protein CSARDGGTGDYEQYF.

Turning to this clonotype: At one end the junction does not follow the germline gene, possibly because of a read error. V gene TRBV7-2 combines with J gene TRBJ2-3; tentative D call: TRBD1 (5 bases). The CDR3 loop spans 14 amino acids. The germline CDR1 and CDR2 sequences are SGHTA and FQGNSA. CDR3: CASSFLGFTGTQYF. CDR3 in DNA: TGTGCCAGCAGCTTCCTGGGGTTCACAGGTACGCAGTATTTT.

This clonotype was counted only a few times. The gene calls are TRBV27 and TRBJ2-5; 13 bases line up with TRBD2. The CDR3 spans 18 residues. Germline values: CDR1 MNHEY, CDR2 SMNVEV (reference sequence). J lost 8 bases, V lost 0 bases, and 12 bases had no gene match. The CDR3 coding sequence is TGTGCCAGCAGTTTATCAACTAGCGGGGGGGCCCTCCTTAGCACCCAGTACTTC. Amino acids: CASSLSTSGGALLSTQYF.

This sequence joins TRBV3-1 and TRBJ2-1; D uncertain. CDR3 length: 16 amino acids. Germline CDR1 reads LGHDT; CDR2 reads YNNKEL (reference sequence). Trimming left V 0 bases short and J 2 bases short, with 11 bases between. DNA for the CDR3: TGTGCCAGCAGCCAAGAGATCCCCCCGGCCTACAATGAGCAGTTCTTC. This translates into CASSQEIPPAYNEQFF.

Of note for this clonotype: The conserved phenylalanine or tryptophan is not found at the CDR3 terminus, so this likely reflects a read error. No DNA is shown, since the ends of the CDR3 on it are uncertain; the CDR3 is the one TCRdb lists. The chain uses TRBV20-1 and TRBJ1-2. The CDR3 is 8 amino acids in total, end residues counted. The germline V gene has CDR1 DFQATT and CDR2 SNEGSKA (reference sequence). CDR3 protein: CSARVATS.

The chain has TRBV4-2 and TRBJ2-4; 8 bases match TRBD2. Germline CDR1 is LGHNA and CDR2 is YNFKEQ. The CDR3 is 18 amino acids. The J segment lost 0 bases and the V segment lost 0 bases, leaving 7 bases of the junction unmatched. In DNA, the CDR3 is TGTGCCAGCAGCCAAGATCAAGGACTAGCTTTAGCCAAAAACATTCAGTACTTC. Residues: CASSQDQGLALAKNIQYF.

This clonotype was seen a few times. The CDR3 DNA is TGTGCCAGCAGGATACCTTACAGGGAAGACACTGAAGCTTTCTTT. It specifies CASRIPYREDTEAFF. The chain links TRBV7-2 to TRBJ1-1; maybe TRBD1 (6 bases). The V end lost 6 bases, the J end lost 3 bases, and 17 bases lay between the germline ends. The CDR3 is made up of 15 amino acids. From germline, CDR1 is SGHTA and CDR2 FQGNSA.

A remark on this clonotype: In this CDR3 the conserved last residue, phenylalanine or tryptophan, is missing, so a read error is likely. This chain joins TRBV20-1 and TRBJ2-7; D remains ambiguous. Between the trimmed V and J ends, which lost 0 bases and 3 bases, there was a span of 6 bases. The CDR3 covers 12 residues. Germline V CDR1 and CDR2: DFQATT, SNEGSKA (reference sequence). DNA for the CDR3: TGCAGTGCTAGAGAACAGCACTACGAGCAGTACTGC. It yields the protein CSAREQHYEQYC.

The CDR3 bases are TGTGCCAGCAGCTTAGGATCCGCGACTAGCGTTTACACCGGGGAGCTGTTTTTT. This codes for CASSLGSATSVYTGELFF. The V and J genes are TRBV11-1 and TRBJ2-2, with TRBD2 matching 8 bases. Germline V gene sequence: CDR1 SGHAT, CDR2 FQDESV (reference sequence). The CDR3 length is 18 residues. V was clipped by 1 base and J by 3 bases; unmatched bases: 10.

This clonotype has at least ten counts. The chain carries TRBV28 and TRBJ2-4, with TRBD2 matching 13 bases. This CDR3 comprises 18 residues. Germline-derived CDR1 and CDR2 are MDHEN and SYDVKM. Trimming took 5 bases from V and 9 from J; bases not matched to a gene: 16. This CDR3 is CASSQGLAGVFSVGIQYF. The CDR3 DNA reads as TGTGCCAGCAGTCAAGGACTAGCGGGAGTTTTTTCAGTAGGCATTCAGTACTTC.

The chain recombines TRBV18 with TRBJ2-7; D is unresolved. V lost 1 base to trimming and J lost 7 bases, with 14 bases between them. The CDR3 spans 14 residues. The germline CDR1 and CDR2 sequences are KGHSH and LQKENI. The CDR3 spells CASSPRQVYNEQYF. DNA for the CDR3: TGTGCCAGCTCACCACGGCAGGTATACAATGAGCAGTACTTC.

The chain recombines TRBV5-1 with TRBJ2-3, with 9 bases matching TRBD2. The CDR3 sequence is 16 residues long. Trimming at V came to 0 bases and at J to 2 bases, leaving 4 bases not matched to a gene. CDR1 and CDR2 (germline): SGHRS, YFSETQ. In DNA, the CDR3 is TGCGCCAGCAGCTTGGCGGCGGGGGGGTCCACAGATACGCAGTATTTT. It specifies CASSLAAGGSTDTQYF.

The J gene is TRBJ2-5, the V gene TRBV7-9, with D possibly TRBD1 on 5 matching bases. Germline values: CDR1 SEHNR, CDR2 FQNEAQ (reference sequence). The CDR3 length is 15 residues. V was shortened by 5 bases and J by 3 bases, with 16 bases between the two germline ends. The CDR3 nucleotides are TGTGCCAGCAGCCTAGGGTCGCTAGGGGAAGAGACCCAGTACTTC. Translation: CASSLGSLGEETQYF.

This clonotype was picked up a small number of times. The rearrangement uses TRBV13 and TRBJ2-7, with a weak D call TRBD1 (6 bases). The length of the CDR3 is 15 residues. V dropped 5 bases and J dropped 1 base, with 15 bases sitting between them. CDR1 and CDR2 (germline): PRHDT, FYEKMQ (reference sequence). CDR3 DNA sequence: TGTGCCAGCAGCAATGGTATGGGGGCATCCTACGAGCAGTACTTC. Encoded protein: CASSNGMGASYEQYF. The variable domain in full, with the rest retrieved from reference TRBV13 and TRBJ2-7, is AAGVIQSPRHLIKEKRETATLKCYPIPRHDTVYWYQQGPGQDPQFLISFYEKMQSDKGSIPDRFSAQQFSDYHSELNMSSLELGDSALYFCASSNGMGASYEQYFGPGTRLTVT.

This clonotype was observed a handful of times. V and J are TRBV5-6 and TRBJ1-4; TRBD1 matches at 9 bases. Unmatched junction bases numbered 6, after V lost 1 base and J lost 8 bases. The V gene's germline CDR1 is SGHDT and CDR2 YYEEEE. CDR3 length: 15 amino acids. The CDR3 DNA reads TGTGCCAGCAGCTTGATGGGACAGGGTCGGGAAAAACTGTTTTTT. Protein sequence: CASSLMGQGREKLFF.

The chain joins TRBV10-3 to TRBJ1-1; 8 bases line up with TRBD1. The CDR3 has 15 amino acids. V trimming: 6 bases; J trimming: 0 bases; junction bases outside the gene matches: 6. Germline CDR1 is ENHRY and CDR2 is SYGVKD. CDR3 in DNA: TGTGCCATCAGGACAGGGGCGGGGGTGAACACTGAAGCTTTCTTT. It encodes CAIRTGAGVNTEAFF.